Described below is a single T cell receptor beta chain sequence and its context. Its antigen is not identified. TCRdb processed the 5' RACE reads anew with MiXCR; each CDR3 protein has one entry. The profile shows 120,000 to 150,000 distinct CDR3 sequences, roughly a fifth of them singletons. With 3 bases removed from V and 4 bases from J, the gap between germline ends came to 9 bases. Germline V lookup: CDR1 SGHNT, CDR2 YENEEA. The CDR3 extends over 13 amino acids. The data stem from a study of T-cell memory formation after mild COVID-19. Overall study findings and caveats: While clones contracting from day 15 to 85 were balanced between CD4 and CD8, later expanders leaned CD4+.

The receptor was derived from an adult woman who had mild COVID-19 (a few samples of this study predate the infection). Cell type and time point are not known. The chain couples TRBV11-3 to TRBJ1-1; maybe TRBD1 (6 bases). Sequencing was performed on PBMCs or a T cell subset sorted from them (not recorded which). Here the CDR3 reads CASSLEGVTEAFF. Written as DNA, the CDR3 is TGTGCCAGCAGCTTGGAGGGGGTCACTGAAGCTTTCTTT.